In this sample, the clone carrying this TCR beta chain turned up once. Its antigen is as yet unknown. These data belong to a study of shared clonotypes between healthy human individuals. Notes on the study in general: Sorted-subset sequencing was shown by rarefaction to be incomplete despite large depth.

Here immunoSEQ multiplex PCR was the method, and the copy in TCRdb shows in-frame clones only, minus some. This repertoire shows millions of clones, roughly 96% found once; its top ten account for around 0.13%. CDR1 MNHEY and CDR2 SMNVEV come from the germline V gene (reference sequence). V was pared by 5 bases and J by 1 base, with 12 bases between. This CDR3 has 14 residues. The source material was naive CD4+ T cells sorted from blood. Documented subset: CD45RA+ positively selected. The clonotype originates from a man aged 18 to 29 in good health. The gene calls are TRBV27 and TRBJ2-7; D is unresolved. The CDR3 reads CASSVSGPSYEQYF. The CDR3 DNA sequence: TGTGCCAGCAGTGTCTCCGGGCCTTCCTACGAGCAGTACTTC.